What follows are 28 T cell receptor beta chains derived from one specimen sequenced in a study of CD8 T cells in ankylosing spondylitis. Study findings and constraints: Ankylosing spondylitis blood seemed to carry a telltale TCR beta motif made of several highly homologous variants.

One entry per CDR3 protein, called by TCRdb with MiXCR from the 5' RACE reads. The sample contains roughly 670,000 distinct CDR3 sequences, around 20% of which appear only once. These receptors have no known antigen. Sequenced: blood, either unsorted or a sorted T cell fraction (not recorded which). All receptors derive from a male donor with ankylosing spondylitis.

This sequence joins TRBV10-3 and TRBJ2-3; TRBD1 matches 7 bases. This CDR3 is 15 amino acids long. After removal of 3 bases from V and 2 bases from J, the junction contained 5 bases not matched to a gene. Germline CDR1 reads ENHRY; CDR2 reads SYGVKD. CDR3 nucleotide sequence: TGTGCCATCAGTGACCGACAGGGAGTCACAGATACGCAGTATTTT. Its protein product is CAISDRQGVTDTQYF.

At least ten counts were recorded for this clonotype. This chain uses TRBV7-8 with TRBJ2-7; TRBD1 aligns across 7 bases. J gave up 0 bases and V 4 bases, and 6 bases lay outside the gene matches. The CDR3 has 15 residues. Per germline, CDR1 SGHVS and CDR2 FQNEAQ. In nucleotides, the CDR3 is TGTGCCAGCAGCTCCCGGGACAGAGTCTCCTACGAGCAGTACTTC. Translated: CASSSRDRVSYEQYF.

The J gene is TRBJ2-1, the V gene TRBV6-1, with TRBD2 as a possible D gene (6 bases). The CDR3 length is 15 residues. Trimming shortened V by 6 bases and J by 0 bases, and 12 bases separated the two germline ends. Per germline, CDR1 MNHNS and CDR2 SASEGT. The CDR3 region is CASRGGASSYNEQFF. CDR3 bases: TGTGCCAGCAGAGGAGGGGCTAGCTCCTACAATGAGCAGTTCTTC.

The chain combines TRBV6-2 or TRBV6-3 with TRBJ2-1; the match to TRBD2 covers 11 bases. The CDR3 length is 14 residues. Germline assignment: CDR1 MNHEY and CDR2 SVGEGT. The ends lost 6 bases at V and 6 bases at J; junction bases unmatched: 4. CDR3 DNA sequence: TGTGCCAGCAGACTAGCGGGAGAGCTCAATGAGCAGTTCTTC. As protein: CASRLAGELNEQFF.

This clonotype appeared many times. The rearrangement uses TRBV5-1 and TRBJ1-2, with a possible D match to TRBD1 (5 bases). Trimming cost V 0 bases and J 1 base, with 19 bases left between them. In germline, CDR1 is SGHRS, CDR2 YFSETQ. The CDR3 spans 18 residues. The DNA for the CDR3 is TGCGCCAGCAGCTTGGCCACACAGGAAGCGGGTTTTAACTATGGCTACACCTTC. This encodes CASSLATQEAGFNYGYTF.

A few counts support this clonotype. The chain combines TRBV27 with TRBJ1-1; no clear D. The V end was cut by 2 bases, the J end by 4 bases, with 11 bases between. CDR3 length: 14 residues. CDR1 is MNHEY, CDR2 SMNVEV, per germline (reference sequence). The CDR3 loop reads CASSLTRSATEAFF. The CDR3 DNA sequence: TGTGCCAGCAGTTTAACTAGGAGTGCCACTGAAGCTTTCTTT.

This clonotype was picked up a small number of times. This sequence joins TRBV27 and TRBJ2-2; 7 bases are shared with TRBD2. CDR3 length equals 13 residues. The germline gives CDR1 MNHEY, CDR2 SMNVEV (reference sequence). The junction had 2 bases not matched to a gene; V was cut back by 4 bases and J by 6 bases. In DNA form, the CDR3 reads TGTGCCAGCAGTTCACGGGAGGCCGGGGAGCTGTTTTTT. It translates to CASSSREAGELFF.

V and J are TRBV18 and TRBJ2-1, with no clear D. V lost 2 bases and J lost 6, with 8 bases in between. This CDR3 has 13 residues. Per the germline V gene, CDR1 is KGHSH and CDR2 is LQKENI. CDR3 sequence reads: CASSPMLVNEQFF. Written as DNA, the CDR3 is TGTGCCAGCTCACCAATGTTGGTCAATGAGCAGTTCTTC.

The chain is built from TRBV24-1 and TRBJ2-3, with D possibly TRBD1 on 5 matching bases. The germline V and J ends were trimmed by 4 bases and 5 bases, with 18 bases remaining between them. This CDR3 is built from 16 residues. The germline CDR1 and CDR2 sequences are KGHDR and SFDVKD. In DNA, the CDR3 is TGTGCCACCAGTGACTTTGGGCAGGGTTTTGAAGATACGCAGTATTTT. Translated: CATSDFGQGFEDTQYF.

The V gene is TRBV11-2, the J gene TRBJ2-1, with 10 bases lining up with TRBD1. Trimming cost V 3 bases and J 8 bases; bases outside gene matches: 7. There are 15 residues in the CDR3. From germline, CDR1 is SGHAT and CDR2 FQNNGV. The CDR3 DNA reads as TGTGCCAGCAGCTTCGGGACAGGGGCGCACGATGAGCAGTTCTTC. This encodes CASSFGTGAHDEQFF.

This clonotype has just a few counts. The CDR3 nucleotides are TGTGCCACCAGCCTCCTAGCCTTGTCGAGCTCCTACAATGAGCAGTTCTTC. Encoded protein: CATSLLALSSSYNEQFF. The V call is TRBV15, the J call TRBJ2-1; D is possibly TRBD2 (5 bases). V was clipped by 5 bases and J by 0 bases, with 17 bases between them. The CDR3 has 17 residues. The germline CDR1 and CDR2 sequences are LNHNV and YYDKDF (reference sequence).

This clonotype was found a few times. The genes are TRBV7-8 and TRBJ2-4, with 11 positions matching TRBD1. This CDR3 is 14 amino acids long. Germline values: CDR1 SGHVS, CDR2 FQNEAQ. V was pared by 5 bases and J by 8 bases, with 5 bases of the junction left unmatched. The DNA of the CDR3 is TGTGCCAGCAGCCGGGACAGGGGGTCGGACATTCAGTACTTC. Amino acids: CASSRDRGSDIQYF.

This clonotype has just a few counts. The J gene is TRBJ2-3, the V gene TRBV5-1; D is possibly TRBD1 (6 bases). The germline V and J ends were trimmed by 5 bases and 5 bases, with 18 bases remaining between them. The CDR3 covers 15 residues. Germline V gene data show CDR1 as SGHRS and CDR2 as YFSETQ. The CDR3 DNA follows: TGCGCCAGCAGAGGGGACACTTTAGCAAAAGATACGCAGTATTTT. This translates into CASRGDTLAKDTQYF.

The CDR3 protein is CASSQVTEGAHTGELFF. In DNA form, the CDR3 reads TGCGCCAGCAGCCAAGTTACCGAGGGGGCGCACACCGGGGAGCTGTTTTTT. V gene TRBV4-3 combines with J gene TRBJ2-2; 7 nucleotides agree with TRBD1. This CDR3 has 17 amino acids. CDR1 is LGHNA, CDR2 YSLEER, per germline. J was trimmed by 3 bases and V by 1 base; bases with no gene match: 8.

The rearrangement uses TRBV5-8 and TRBJ1-2; D is undetermined. V was pared by 4 bases and J by 0 bases, with 10 bases between. Germline assignment: CDR1 SGHTS and CDR2 YDEGEE. The length of the CDR3 is 14 residues. The chain's CDR3 is CASSLSPPNYGYTF. The CDR3 region has the DNA TGTGCCAGCAGCCTAAGTCCACCTAACTATGGCTACACCTTC.

The chain has TRBV4-2 and TRBJ1-3; D uncertain. CDR1 is LGHNA and CDR2 is YNFKEQ in the germline V gene. V was pared by 1 base and J by 0 bases, with 10 bases between. The CDR3 runs 16 residues. CDR3 nucleotide sequence: TGTGCCAGCAGCCAAGGGGTAGGGAGCTCTGGAAACACCATATATTTT. It yields the protein CASSQGVGSSGNTIYF.

This clonotype occurred a few times. The chain is built from TRBV29-1 and TRBJ2-5, with a tentative D call TRBD1 (7 bases). Germline CDR1 reads SQVTM; CDR2 reads ANQGSEA. This CDR3 region has 14 residues. V lost 1 base to trimming and J lost 4 bases, with 13 bases between them. The CDR3 reads CSVEGAGGTETQYF. The DNA of the CDR3 is TGCAGCGTTGAAGGCGCAGGGGGGACAGAGACCCAGTACTTC.

The chain joins TRBV4-1 to TRBJ2-7, with TRBD2 as a possible D gene (5 bases). Between the trimmed V and J ends, which lost 0 bases and 1 base, there was a span of 10 bases. In germline, CDR1 is MGHRA, CDR2 YSYEKL. This CDR3 comprises 15 residues. Here the CDR3 reads CASSQDGVESYEQYF. The CDR3 coding sequence is TGCGCCAGCAGCCAAGACGGGGTCGAGTCCTACGAGCAGTACTTC.

This clonotype was observed a few times. The chain joins TRBV12-3 or TRBV12-4 to TRBJ2-7; the match to TRBD2 covers 11 bases. The CDR3 has 19 residues. V shed 4 bases and J 2 bases; nucleotides not matched to a gene: 16. The DNA for the CDR3 is TGTGCCAGCAGTTCACTTCCCTACTATAGCGGGAGGGACACCTACGAGCAGTACTTC. Its translation is CASSSLPYYSGRDTYEQYF.

This clonotype has a handful of counts. The chain recombines TRBV29-1 with TRBJ1-2; 7 bases align to TRBD1. The CDR3 is 17 amino acids. The trim removed 3 bases at V and 0 bases at J, leaving 13 bases unmatched. CDR1 and CDR2 (germline): SQVTM, ANQGSEA. DNA for the CDR3: TGCAGCGTTGAGGCCAGGGGGGAGCATACAGCTAACTATGGCTACACCTTC. Its protein is CSVEARGEHTANYGYTF.

The chain has TRBV29-1 and TRBJ2-2; tentatively, D is TRBD1 (6 bases). V shed 3 bases and J shed 3 bases, with 14 bases lying between them. Germline V lookup: CDR1 SQVTM, CDR2 ANQGSEA. This CDR3 region has 15 residues. The CDR3 loop is CSVDFAGADTGELFF. The CDR3, as DNA: TGCAGCGTTGACTTCGCAGGGGCTGACACCGGGGAGCTGTTTTTT.

This clonotype has a handful of counts. The chain carries TRBV7-9 and TRBJ2-7; 11 bases agree with TRBD1. The CDR3 sequence is 16 residues long. J lost 5 bases, V lost 6 bases, and 12 bases had no gene match. Germline V CDR1 and CDR2: SEHNR, FQNEAQ (reference sequence). The CDR3 reads CASSPRGQGVYDEQYF. The CDR3 DNA reads as TGTGCCAGCAGTCCTAGGGGACAGGGGGTCTATGACGAGCAGTACTTC.

The chain combines TRBV12-3 or TRBV12-4 with TRBJ1-4; 8 positions agree with TRBD1. CDR3 size: 17 residues. V trimming: 5 bases; J trimming: 0 bases; junction bases outside the gene matches: 8. DNA for the CDR3: TGTGCCAGCAGTCCCTGGACAGGGCCGACAACTAATGAAAAACTGTTTTTT. This codes for CASSPWTGPTTNEKLFF.

The rearrangement joins TRBV7-3 to TRBJ2-3, with a possible D match to TRBD2 (5 bases). This CDR3 has 13 residues. V gave up 2 bases and J gave up 5 bases, with 8 bases separating them. CDR1 is SGHTA and CDR2 is FQGTGA in the germline V gene. The CDR3 bases are TGTGCCAGCAGCTTATACGGAGGAGATACGCAGTATTTT. Translated: CASSLYGGDTQYF.

V is TRBV28 and J is TRBJ2-3; TRBD2 matches 14 bases. The CDR3 length is 20 residues. V lost 4 bases and J lost 0; bases outside the gene matches: 12. Looked up from germline, CDR1 is MDHEN and CDR2 is SYDVKM. Here the CDR3 reads CASSSFPGTSGRRSTDTQYF. CDR3 in DNA: TGTGCCAGCAGTTCCTTCCCCGGGACTAGCGGGAGAAGGAGCACAGATACGCAGTATTTT.

The chain joins TRBV4-3 to TRBJ2-7; the D is unclear. The CDR3 totals 16 residues. V was clipped by 0 bases and J by 5 bases, with 17 bases between them. Germline values: CDR1 LGHNA, CDR2 YSLEER. The CDR3 nucleotides are TGCGCCAGCAGCCAAGAGGTCGGCGGTTTCCGCCACGAGCAGTACTTC. This sequence encodes CASSQEVGGFRHEQYF.

The V call is TRBV4-2, the J call TRBJ2-5; 10 nucleotides align to TRBD2. This CDR3 has 15 amino acids. With 0 bases clipped from V and 3 bases from J, the junction kept 1 base outside the gene matches. Germline-derived CDR1 and CDR2 are LGHNA and YNFKEQ. The CDR3 spells CASSQEAGGEETQYF. CDR3 coding DNA: TGTGCCAGCAGCCAAGAAGCGGGGGGGGAAGAGACCCAGTACTTC.

The V and J genes are TRBV4-1 and TRBJ2-3; D tentatively reads TRBD1 or TRBD2 (5 bases each). The CDR3 totals 15 residues. V shed 1 base and J shed 6 bases, with 14 bases lying between them. Germline assignment: CDR1 MGHRA and CDR2 YSYEKL. In DNA form, the CDR3 reads TGCGCCAGCAGCCAAGGGGATAGGTGGGGGGATACGCAGTATTTT. Residues: CASSQGDRWGDTQYF.